The T cell receptor beta chain under discussion was sequenced for a study of shared clonotypes between healthy human individuals. Points from the study as a whole: Across a few donors, naive CD4 shared around 5.3%, naive CD8 3.5% to 4%, memory CD4 more than 2%, memory CD8 0.4% to 0.5%. Among donors, clonotype sharing was expected to be affected by sequencing depth.

This clone was seen many times. Its matching antigen is unknown. V was shortened by 5 bases and J by 9 bases, with 19 bases between the two germline ends. Germline lookup yields CDR1 SGHTA and CDR2 FQGNSA. The CDR3 contains 14 residues. The table came from immunoSEQ multiplex PCR; TCRdb's copy has only in-frame clones and leaves some out. The repertoire holds over a million clones, with around 82% as singletons. The clonotype originates from a man younger than 35 in good health. Some clones in this sample may be carry-over from other donors' samples. This sequence joins TRBV7-2 and TRBJ1-2; TRBD1 might be the D (5 bases). The sequenced sample was memory CD4+ T cells from PBMCs. Subset in this sample: CD45RA-negative fraction. In DNA, the CDR3 is TGTGCCAGCAGCGCCGGGACGTGGGGGAAGAGCTACACCTTC. Translated, it gives CASSAGTWGKSYTF.